The 5 T cell receptor beta chains below all came from one sample that was sequenced in a study of cytomegalovirus exposure and HLA in healthy donors. PCR primers comprised 60 Vbeta and 13 Jbeta primers. The assay was immunoSEQ multiplex PCR, and TCRdb's table has in-frame clones only and misses some. This sample has roughly 120,000 clones, with 73% found just once. Sequencing input: PBMCs. These receptors were collected from a woman aged 30 to 39 in good health and CMV-seronegative.

This clone turned up a few times. The chain couples TRBV5-1 to TRBJ1-1; D is possibly TRBD1 (6 bases). Between the trimmed V and J ends, which lost 4 bases and 0 bases, there was a span of 19 bases. CDR1 is SGHRS, CDR2 YFSETQ, per germline. The CDR3 is 17 amino acids. The CDR3 is CASSPLQGPPMNTEAFF. In DNA form, the CDR3 reads TGCGCCAGCAGCCCGTTACAGGGCCCCCCCATGAACACTGAAGCTTTCTTT.

The rearrangement links TRBV5-1 to TRBJ1-2; the match to TRBD1 covers 8 bases. Losses at the gene ends were 4 bases for V and 4 bases for J; bases not matched to a gene: 6. The CDR3 is 14 amino acids. The germline V gene encodes CDR1 SGHRS and CDR2 YFSETQ. CDR3 coding DNA: TGCGCCAGCAGCCAAGGACAGGGAGGCTATGGCTACACCTTC. Residues: CASSQGQGGYGYTF.

This rearrangement joins TRBV5-1 to TRBJ1-4; D is perhaps TRBD1 (5 bases). Germline assignment: CDR1 SGHRS and CDR2 YFSETQ. V lost 1 base, J lost 5 bases, and 9 bases lay in between. The CDR3 has 14 residues. The CDR3 DNA is TGCGCCAGCAGCTTGTTTGGGGGGAATGAAAAACTGTTTTTT. Protein: CASSLFGGNEKLFF. The full variable domain, rest sourced from reference TRBV5-1 and TRBJ1-4, is KAGVTQTPRYLIKTRGQQVTLSCSPISGHRSVSWYQQTPGQGLQFLFEYFSETQRNKGNFPGRFSGRQFSNSRSEMNVSTLELGDSALYLCASSLFGGNEKLFFGSGTQLSVL.

The V call is TRBV6-5, the J call TRBJ2-5; D gene ambiguous. The J call may be in error: the DNA end matches TRBJ2-7 better. The CDR3 has 14 amino acids. From germline, CDR1 is MNHEY and CDR2 SVGAGI. The CDR3 sequence: CASSYTTASYEQYF. For the CDR3, the DNA is TGTGCCAGCAGTTACACGACTGCTTCCTACGAGCAGTACTTC.

This clone turned up a few times. Here the CDR3 DNA reads TGTGCCAGCGCGGACAGCATATACTCTGGGGCCAACGTCCTGACTTTC. Protein sequence: CASADSIYSGANVLTF. The chain carries TRBV2 and TRBJ2-6; weak D call: TRBD1 (6 bases). Germline CDR1 is SNHLY and CDR2 is FYNNEI. V was cut by 8 bases and J by 0 bases, with 14 bases left in between. The CDR3 loop spans 16 amino acids.